What follows are 18 T cell receptor beta chains derived from one specimen sequenced in a study of blood T cells in healthy people across ages. A second PCR, run for roughly 7 to 11 cycles, used a sample-barcoded 5' primer plus a J-beta primer mix. TCRdb fed the 5' RACE reads into MiXCR, producing one record per CDR3 protein. This sample has under 2 million distinct CDR3 sequences, with about 32% found just once. The specimen was blood. Every receptor here comes from a woman between 25 and 40 years old in good health.

This clonotype appeared a few times. The J gene is TRBJ2-7, the V gene TRBV27, with 11 bases fitting TRBD2. The length of the CDR3 is 18 residues. Per germline, CDR1 MNHEY and CDR2 SMNVEV (reference sequence). V was pared by 2 bases and J by 3 bases, with 12 bases of the junction left unmatched. CDR3 nucleotides: TGTGCCAGCAGTTTAGTATCTAGCGGGAGGCGAGCACACTACGAGCAGTACTTC. Amino acid sequence: CASSLVSSGRRAHYEQYF.

The chain has TRBV6-1 and TRBJ2-5; 7 nucleotides match TRBD1. With V trimmed by 5 bases and J by 3 bases, 9 bases remained unmatched. The CDR3 contains 15 residues. Germline V gives CDR1 MNHNS, CDR2 SASEGT. CDR3 in DNA: TGTGCCAGCAGTACCATAGGGGGCGCGGAAGAGACCCAGTACTTC. Protein product: CASSTIGGAEETQYF.

This clonotype was recorded only once. It may be a read error: a sequence one base away is much more abundant. The V call is TRBV20-1, the J call TRBJ2-1; TRBD2 aligns across 9 bases. The CDR3 length is 14 residues. CDR1 DFQATT and CDR2 SNEGSKA come from the germline V gene (reference sequence). V lost 6 bases, J lost 9 bases, and 12 bases stayed unmatched. DNA for the CDR3: TGCAGTGCCCCAGCGGGGGGAGTGGGTGGTGAGCAGTTCTTC. This sequence encodes CSAPAGGVGGEQFF.

This chain connects TRBV3-1 to TRBJ1-2; D remains unclear. This CDR3 has 15 residues. Germline V gene data show CDR1 as LGHDT and CDR2 as YNNKEL (reference sequence). The V and J ends lost 2 bases and 2 bases respectively, with 12 bases between them. The CDR3 reads CASSQYEKINYGYTF. CDR3 coding DNA: TGTGCCAGCAGCCAATACGAGAAAATCAACTATGGCTACACCTTC.

V gene TRBV12-3 or TRBV12-4 combines with J gene TRBJ2-7; D perhaps matches TRBD1 (6 bases). Trimming shortened V by 6 bases and J by 4 bases, and 19 bases separated the two germline ends. The CDR3 runs 15 residues. The CDR3 region is CASRPSTGSPYEQYF. In nucleotides, the CDR3 is TGTGCCAGCAGGCCTTCTACAGGGTCCCCTTACGAGCAGTACTTC.

This clonotype was picked up a small number of times. The chain joins TRBV11-1 to TRBJ1-2; 7 positions agree with TRBD1. This CDR3 is 13 amino acids long. V was pared by 3 bases and J by 7 bases, with 5 bases of the junction left unmatched. CDR1 is SGHAT and CDR2 is FQDESV in the germline V gene (reference sequence). The CDR3 DNA reads TGTGCCAGCAGCTTTGAGGGGGCCTGTGGCTACACCTTC. It specifies CASSFEGACGYTF.

Points on this clonotype: An end of the junction does not agree with germline; a read error may underlie this. The chain carries TRBV6-1 and TRBJ2-1, with 7 positions matching TRBD1. Germline V gene sequence: CDR1 MNHNS, CDR2 SASEGT. The CDR3 extends over 13 amino acids. In DNA form, the CDR3 reads TGTGCCAGCAGCCCCGGGACAGTCAATCAGCAGTTCTTC. Protein sequence: CASSPGTVNQQFF.

The sample holds many counts of this clonotype. The chain combines TRBV29-1 with TRBJ1-2; D is possibly TRBD1 (6 bases). This CDR3 contains 12 residues. Trimming pared 7 bases from V and 7 bases from J, leaving 16 bases between. Germline loops: CDR1 SQVTM, CDR2 ANQGSEA. CDR3 region: CSAPQGPRGYTF. The CDR3 region has the DNA TGCAGCGCTCCTCAGGGGCCGCGTGGCTACACCTTC. The full variable domain, in which reference TRBV29-1 and TRBJ1-2 provide the parts outside the CDR3, is SAVISQKPSRDICQRGTSLTIQCQVDSQVTMMFWYRQQPGQSLTLIATANQGSEATYESGFVIDKFPISRPNLTFSTLTVSNMSPEDSSIYLCSAPQGPRGYTFGSGTRLTVV.

This clonotype occurred a few times. The chain couples TRBV20-1 to TRBJ1-2, with D maybe TRBD1 (6 bases). CDR1 and CDR2 (germline): DFQATT, SNEGSKA (reference sequence). V was clipped by 6 bases and J by 4 bases, with 15 bases between them. The CDR3 loop spans 13 amino acids. The CDR3 spells CSAKRGGFYGYTF. The DNA for the CDR3 is TGCAGTGCCAAAAGGGGGGGCTTCTATGGCTACACCTTC.

V usage is TRBV9 and J usage is TRBJ1-2; D is possibly TRBD1 (6 bases). Trimming cost V 4 bases and J 2 bases, with 15 bases left between them. The CDR3 runs 15 residues. CDR1 and CDR2 (germline): SGDLS, YYNGEE. The CDR3 nucleotides are TGTGCCAGCAGCCCAGCAGGGGCTTCAAACTATGGCTACACCTTC. It translates to CASSPAGASNYGYTF. Drawing the rest from reference TRBV9 and TRBJ1-2, the complete variable domain is DSGVTQTPKHLITATGQRVTLRCSPRSGDLSVYWYQQSLDQGLQFLIQYYNGEERAKGNILERFSAQQFPDLHSELNLSSLELGDSALYFCASSPAGASNYGYTFGSGTRLTVV.

V is TRBV11-2 and J is TRBJ1-1; 10 nucleotides align to TRBD1. This CDR3 contains 15 residues. Germline loops: CDR1 SGHAT, CDR2 FQNNGV. J was trimmed by 1 base and V by 5 bases; bases with no gene match: 4. Written as DNA, the CDR3 is TGTGCCAGCAGCGCCAGGACAGGGGGGAACACTGAAGCTTTCTTT. Residues: CASSARTGGNTEAFF.

The chain recombines TRBV20-1 with TRBJ2-1, with 7 bases fitting TRBD1. V shed 2 bases and J 1 base; nucleotides not matched to a gene: 8. The CDR3 sequence is 16 residues long. In germline, CDR1 is DFQATT, CDR2 SNEGSKA (reference sequence). The CDR3 DNA sequence: TGCAGTGCTAGATCCCGGACAGGTAGTTCCTACAATGAGCAGTTCTTC. The encoded protein is CSARSRTGSSYNEQFF.

V gene TRBV11-2 combines with J gene TRBJ1-2; a possible D gene is TRBD1 (5 bases). CDR1 is SGHAT and CDR2 is FQNNGV in the germline V gene. The V gene lost 2 bases and the J gene lost 7 bases, with 14 bases spanning the gap. There are 14 residues in the CDR3. The CDR3 nucleotides are TGTGCCAGCAGCTTAACCAAGGACGGGGCTGGCTACACCTTC. Protein: CASSLTKDGAGYTF.

This clonotype has a handful of counts. The gene calls are TRBV4-1 and TRBJ1-6; 9 bases are shared with TRBD1. Trimming removed 4 bases from V and 10 bases from J; junction bases left unmatched: 8. The CDR3 length is 15 residues. Germline V lookup: CDR1 MGHRA, CDR2 YSYEKL. The CDR3 DNA sequence: TGCGCCAGCAGCCGGATCCGGGACAGGGACTCACCCCTCCACTTT. Residues: CASSRIRDRDSPLHF.

This clonotype has at least ten counts. The V and J genes are TRBV29-1 and TRBJ2-1; no clear D. The CDR3 extends over 11 amino acids. The V gene lost 4 bases and the J gene lost 7 bases, with 8 bases spanning the gap. Germline CDR1 reads SQVTM; CDR2 reads ANQGSEA. The CDR3 nucleotides are TGCAGCGTTGTCATCTTGAATGAGCAGTTCTTC. Residues: CSVVILNEQFF.

The chain carries TRBV5-6 and TRBJ2-3, with TRBD1 identical over 7 bases. The CDR3 length is 17 residues. The V gene end was trimmed by 3 bases and the J gene end by 0 bases; junction bases not matched to a gene: 10. In germline, CDR1 is SGHDT, CDR2 YYEEEE. The chain's CDR3 is CASSSSTKTGSTDTQYF. CDR3 nucleotides: TGTGCCAGCAGCTCATCTACGAAGACAGGGAGCACAGATACGCAGTATTTT.

This clonotype has a handful of counts. The chain carries TRBV4-2 and TRBJ2-5; the D gene is possibly TRBD2 (6 bases). The CDR3 loop spans 19 amino acids. Trimming stripped 1 base from V and 0 bases from J, with 21 bases between. Germline assignment: CDR1 LGHNA and CDR2 YNFKEQ. CDR3 loop: CASSQGVFGSLLYQETQYF. Written as DNA, the CDR3 is TGTGCCAGCAGCCAAGGGGTCTTCGGGAGCCTTCTGTACCAAGAGACCCAGTACTTC.

The V call is TRBV20-1, the J call TRBJ2-3; the D gene is possibly TRBD2 (6 bases). The CDR3 is 14 amino acids. The V gene lost 3 bases and the J gene lost 4 bases, with 14 bases spanning the gap. The germline V gene has CDR1 DFQATT and CDR2 SNEGSKA (reference sequence). The CDR3 spells CSARGAGGADTQYF. The CDR3 region has the DNA TGCAGTGCTAGGGGAGCGGGTGGGGCAGATACGCAGTATTTT.